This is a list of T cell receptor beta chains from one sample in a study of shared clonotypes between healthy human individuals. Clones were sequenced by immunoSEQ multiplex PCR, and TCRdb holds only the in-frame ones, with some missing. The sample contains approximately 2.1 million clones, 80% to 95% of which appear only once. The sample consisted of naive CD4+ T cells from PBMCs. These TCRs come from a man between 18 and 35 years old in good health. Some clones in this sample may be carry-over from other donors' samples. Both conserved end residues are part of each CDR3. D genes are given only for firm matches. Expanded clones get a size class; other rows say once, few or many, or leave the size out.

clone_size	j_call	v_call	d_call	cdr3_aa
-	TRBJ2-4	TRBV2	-	CASSEHSKNIQYF
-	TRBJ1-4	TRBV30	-	CAWRREATNEKLFF
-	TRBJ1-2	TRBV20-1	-	CSAKDNYGYTF
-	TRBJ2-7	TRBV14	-	CASSRFEGFGEQYF
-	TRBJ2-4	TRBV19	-	CASSLDLENIQYF
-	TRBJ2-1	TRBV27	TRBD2	CASSSAQTSGYMNEQFF
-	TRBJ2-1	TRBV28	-	CASSPSPKYNEQFF
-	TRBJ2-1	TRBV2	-	CATTGTPLAEQFF
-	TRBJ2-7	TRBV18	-	CASSPPTGSGEQYF
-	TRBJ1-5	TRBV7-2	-	CASSLVWAGVPNQPQHF
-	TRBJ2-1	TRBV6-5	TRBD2	CASSYGLAGLGEQFF
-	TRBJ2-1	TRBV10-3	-	CATATGSNEQFF
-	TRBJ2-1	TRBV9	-	CASSPSGPEQFF
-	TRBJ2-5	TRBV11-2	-	CASGRGAGWETQYF
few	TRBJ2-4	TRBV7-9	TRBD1	CASSRDRGPDIQYF
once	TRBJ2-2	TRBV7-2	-	CASSLVQRPGELFF
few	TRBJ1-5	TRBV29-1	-	CSVVSGASNQPQHF
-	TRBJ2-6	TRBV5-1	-	CASSLAAGQSGANVLTF
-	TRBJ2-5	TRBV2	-	CASSEIRGETQYF
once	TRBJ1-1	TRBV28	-	CASRGRMNTEAFF
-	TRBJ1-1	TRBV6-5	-	CASRRESEAFF
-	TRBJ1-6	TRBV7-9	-	CASSLGLGGTSPLHF
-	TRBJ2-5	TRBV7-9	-	CASSPGGQQETQYF
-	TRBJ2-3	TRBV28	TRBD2	CASSFLTSGTDTQYF
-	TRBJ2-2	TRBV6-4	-	CASSEMAIATTGELFF
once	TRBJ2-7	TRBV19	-	CASSIRGTAGEQYF
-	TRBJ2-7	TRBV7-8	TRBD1	CASSLVRGQSYEQYF
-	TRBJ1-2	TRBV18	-	CASSPLAGDGYTF
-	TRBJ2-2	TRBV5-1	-	CASSLETAGAGELFF
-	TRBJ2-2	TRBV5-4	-	CASSLGGVNTGELFF